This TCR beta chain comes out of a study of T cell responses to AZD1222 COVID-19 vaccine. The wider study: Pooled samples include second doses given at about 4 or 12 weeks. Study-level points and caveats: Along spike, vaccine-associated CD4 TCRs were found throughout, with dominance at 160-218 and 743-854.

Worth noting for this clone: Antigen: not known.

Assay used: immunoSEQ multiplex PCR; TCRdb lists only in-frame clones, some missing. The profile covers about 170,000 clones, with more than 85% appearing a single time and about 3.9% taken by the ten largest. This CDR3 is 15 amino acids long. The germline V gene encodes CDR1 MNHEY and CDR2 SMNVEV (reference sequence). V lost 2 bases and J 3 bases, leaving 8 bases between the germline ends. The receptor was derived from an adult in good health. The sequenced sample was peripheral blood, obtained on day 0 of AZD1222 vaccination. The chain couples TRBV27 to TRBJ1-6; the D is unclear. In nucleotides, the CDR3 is TGTGCCAGCAGTTTAAGTGGCAGCTATAATTCACCCCTCCACTTT. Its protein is CASSLSGSYNSPLHF.